This is a list of T cell receptor beta chains from one sample in a study of CD8 T cells in ankylosing spondylitis. TCRdb called the 5' RACE reads again in MiXCR, with one record for every CDR3 protein. This sample carries approximately 550,000 distinct CDR3 sequences, about 12% of them seen once, and the ten largest clones take nearly 7%. The sample was blood, either unsorted or a sorted T cell fraction (not recorded which). The receptors come from a male donor with ankylosing spondylitis. Each CDR3 is given with its conserved first and last residue. The D gene is left open where the match is weak. Size is omitted from some rows. Given values are once, few, many or a class for expanded clones.

D gene: -; clone size: -; J gene: TRBJ2-1; V gene: TRBV30; CDR3 DNA: TGTGCCTGGGCGGGTAGCTCCTACAATGAGCAGTTCTTC; CDR3 protein: CAWAGSSYNEQFF
D gene: TRBD2; clone size: -; J gene: TRBJ2-3; V gene: TRBV13; CDR3 DNA: TGTGCCAGCAGCACCAGGACTAGCGGGAGGGCCACAGATACGCAGTATTTT; CDR3 protein: CASSTRTSGRATDTQYF
D gene: -; clone size: -; J gene: TRBJ1-4; V gene: TRBV7-9; CDR3 DNA: TGTGCCAGCAGCCGCACCGGGGGCACCAATGAAAAACTGTTTTTT; CDR3 protein: CASSRTGGTNEKLFF
D gene: -; clone size: few; J gene: TRBJ2-5; V gene: TRBV29-1; CDR3 DNA: TGCAGCGTTAGCTCAGGGCGAGGGGAGACCCAGTACTTC; CDR3 protein: CSVSSGRGETQYF
D gene: TRBD2; clone size: -; J gene: TRBJ2-1; V gene: TRBV5-1; CDR3 DNA: TGCGCCAGCAGCCAGGGGACTAGCGGGAGTTGGAATGAGCAGTTCTTC; CDR3 protein: CASSQGTSGSWNEQFF
D gene: -; clone size: -; J gene: TRBJ2-1; V gene: TRBV4-2; CDR3 DNA: TGTGCCAGCATGGACTCCTACAATGAGCAGTTCTTC; CDR3 protein: CASMDSYNEQFF
D gene: TRBD2; clone size: -; J gene: TRBJ2-1; V gene: TRBV5-1; CDR3 DNA: TGCGCCAGCAGCTCCAGACTAGCGGGAGGGTTCAATGAGCAGTTCTTC; CDR3 protein: CASSSRLAGGFNEQFF
D gene: TRBD1; clone size: -; J gene: TRBJ1-1; V gene: TRBV7-2; CDR3 DNA: TGTGCCAGCAGCTTATCGGGACAGGGACGCCCTGAAGCTTTCTTT; CDR3 protein: CASSLSGQGRPEAFF
D gene: -; clone size: -; J gene: TRBJ1-1; V gene: TRBV20-1; CDR3 DNA: TGCAGTGCTAATTCCGCCTGGGCAGGGAGGGGTACTGAAGCTTTCTTT; CDR3 protein: CSANSAWAGRGTEAFF
D gene: -; clone size: -; J gene: TRBJ1-2; V gene: TRBV27; CDR3 DNA: TGTGCCAGCAGGTCCCGAACCACTTATGGCTACACCTTC; CDR3 protein: CASRSRTTYGYTF
D gene: -; clone size: -; J gene: TRBJ2-7; V gene: TRBV7-2; CDR3 DNA: TGTGCCACTCGGTCCAGGGACACCACCTACGAGCAGTACTTC; CDR3 protein: CATRSRDTTYEQYF
D gene: -; clone size: few; J gene: TRBJ2-5; V gene: TRBV15; CDR3 DNA: TGTGCCACCAGCAGAGAGGCAGGGGAAGAGACCCAGTACTTC; CDR3 protein: CATSREAGEETQYF
D gene: -; clone size: few; J gene: TRBJ2-1; V gene: TRBV3-1; CDR3 DNA: TGTGCCAGCAGCCAAGTAGGGGGAGTTGAGTCGAATGAGCAGTTCTTC; CDR3 protein: CASSQVGGVESNEQFF
D gene: TRBD1; clone size: many; J gene: TRBJ1-1; V gene: TRBV29-1; CDR3 DNA: TGCAGCGTGGAAAGGGACAGGTTGGGCACTGAAGCTTTCTTT; CDR3 protein: CSVERDRLGTEAFF
D gene: TRBD2; clone size: few; J gene: TRBJ2-5; V gene: TRBV5-1; CDR3 DNA: TGCGCCAGCAGCCTGCGCCCGCGACTAGCGGGGGGACAGGAGACCCAGTACTTC; CDR3 protein: CASSLRPRLAGGQETQYF
D gene: TRBD1; clone size: -; J gene: TRBJ2-7; V gene: TRBV10-3; CDR3 DNA: TGTGCCCTGAGGGGACAGGAAACCTACGAGCAGTACTTC; CDR3 protein: CALRGQETYEQYF
D gene: -; clone size: many; J gene: TRBJ1-2; V gene: TRBV12-3/TRBV12-4; CDR3 DNA: TGTGCCAGCAGTTTAAACAGAATTTATGGCTACACCTTC; CDR3 protein: CASSLNRIYGYTF
D gene: -; clone size: many; J gene: TRBJ2-7; V gene: TRBV4-2; CDR3 DNA: TGTGCCAGCAGCCAAAGACTAAACTACGAGCAGTACTTC; CDR3 protein: CASSQRLNYEQYF
D gene: -; clone size: many; J gene: TRBJ2-2; V gene: TRBV5-1; CDR3 DNA: TGCGCCAGCAGCTTGGAGGCAGGCACGAACACCGGGGAGCTGTTTTTT; CDR3 protein: CASSLEAGTNTGELFF
D gene: -; clone size: many; J gene: TRBJ2-1; V gene: TRBV20-1; CDR3 DNA: TGCAGTGCTAGTGGGCCCTCGGGCTACAATGAGCAGTTCTTC; CDR3 protein: CSASGPSGYNEQFF
D gene: TRBD2; clone size: many; J gene: TRBJ2-3; V gene: TRBV29-1; CDR3 DNA: TGCAGCGTAGGACTAGCGGGAGGACCGGACACAGATACGCAGTATTTT; CDR3 protein: CSVGLAGGPDTDTQYF
D gene: TRBD2; clone size: -; J gene: TRBJ2-1; V gene: TRBV20-1; CDR3 DNA: TGCAGTGCTAGAGATTTGGTAGCGGGGGAACACGACTACAATGAGCAGTTCTTC; CDR3 protein: CSARDLVAGEHDYNEQFF
D gene: -; clone size: -; J gene: TRBJ2-7; V gene: TRBV7-8; CDR3 DNA: TGTGCCAGCAGCTTAGGGTCAATGGGGATGGGGGAGCAGTACTTC; CDR3 protein: CASSLGSMGMGEQYF
D gene: -; clone size: -; J gene: TRBJ2-7; V gene: TRBV5-1; CDR3 DNA: TGCGCCAGCAGCTTGTGGGGGAGTGATAGGGAGCAGTACTTC; CDR3 protein: CASSLWGSDREQYF
D gene: -; clone size: -; J gene: TRBJ1-1; V gene: TRBV5-6; CDR3 DNA: TGTGCCAGCAGCTTGGAACCCGCCGGCACTGAAGCTTTCTTT; CDR3 protein: CASSLEPAGTEAFF
D gene: -; clone size: -; J gene: TRBJ2-7; V gene: TRBV29-1; CDR3 DNA: TGCAGCGTTGAGCGTTCTGGCTACGAGCAGTACTTC; CDR3 protein: CSVERSGYEQYF
D gene: -; clone size: -; J gene: TRBJ1-5; V gene: TRBV20-1; CDR3 DNA: TGCAGTGCTACCTTTGGGGGGGGTCAGCCCCAGCATTTT; CDR3 protein: CSATFGGGQPQHF
D gene: TRBD2; clone size: many; J gene: TRBJ2-3; V gene: TRBV25-1; CDR3 DNA: TGTGCCAGCAGTACTAGCGGGGCCCCAGATACGCAGTATTTT; CDR3 protein: CASSTSGAPDTQYF
D gene: TRBD2; clone size: -; J gene: TRBJ2-3; V gene: TRBV15; CDR3 DNA: TGTGCCACCAGCAGAGGCGACGGGGGGAGCACAGATACGCAGTATTTT; CDR3 protein: CATSRGDGGSTDTQYF
D gene: TRBD1; clone size: -; J gene: TRBJ1-1; V gene: TRBV3-1; CDR3 DNA: TGTGCCAGCAGCCAACAGGGGGCGAACACTGAAGCTTTCTTT; CDR3 protein: CASSQQGANTEAFF
D gene: TRBD1; clone size: -; J gene: TRBJ2-3; V gene: TRBV29-1; CDR3 DNA: TGCAGCGTCAACAACAGGGGGAGCACAGATACGCAGTATTTT; CDR3 protein: CSVNNRGSTDTQYF
D gene: TRBD1; clone size: -; J gene: TRBJ2-7; V gene: TRBV5-8; CDR3 DNA: TGTGCCAGCAGCAAACAGGGGGCTTCAGGCGAGCAGTACTTC; CDR3 protein: CASSKQGASGEQYF
D gene: -; clone size: -; J gene: TRBJ1-1; V gene: TRBV7-9; CDR3 DNA: TGTGCCAGCAGCTCGGCGGGGGTAAACACTGAAGCTTTCTTT; CDR3 protein: CASSSAGVNTEAFF
D gene: TRBD2; clone size: once; J gene: TRBJ2-3; V gene: TRBV5-4; CDR3 DNA: TGTGCCAGCAGCTTGGATGGGACTAGCGGGTTCATGAGAACAGATACGCAGTATTTT; CDR3 protein: CASSLDGTSGFMRTDTQYF
D gene: TRBD1; clone size: -; J gene: TRBJ1-3; V gene: TRBV15; CDR3 DNA: TGTGCCACCACCACGACAGGGGGAAACACCATATATTTT; CDR3 protein: CATTTTGGNTIYF
D gene: -; clone size: few; J gene: TRBJ2-1; V gene: TRBV6-5; CDR3 DNA: TGTGCCAGCAGTTACTCCAGGGACCATGAGCAGTTCTTC; CDR3 protein: CASSYSRDHEQFF
D gene: -; clone size: -; J gene: TRBJ1-2; V gene: TRBV29-1; CDR3 DNA: TGCAGCGCTGAATTCAGGGCAGCTAACTATGGCTACACCTTC; CDR3 protein: CSAEFRAANYGYTF
D gene: -; clone size: few; J gene: TRBJ1-2; V gene: TRBV10-3; CDR3 DNA: TGTGCGGTGGGGGGCCTCCGCTGGGGTGGCTACACCTTC; CDR3 protein: CAVGGLRWGGYTF
D gene: -; clone size: -; J gene: TRBJ2-4; V gene: TRBV28; CDR3 DNA: TGTGCCAGCAGCTCCGGGACCCCGCGGAACATTCAGTACTTC; CDR3 protein: CASSSGTPRNIQYF
D gene: -; clone size: many; J gene: TRBJ1-2; V gene: TRBV28; CDR3 DNA: TGTGCCAGCGCTCCCTTCAACTATGGCTACACCTTC; CDR3 protein: CASAPFNYGYTF
D gene: -; clone size: many; J gene: TRBJ1-6; V gene: TRBV7-2; CDR3 DNA: TGTGCCAGCAGCTTAGTATCGGACAGTGGGAATTCACCCCTCCACTTT; CDR3 protein: CASSLVSDSGNSPLHF
D gene: TRBD2; clone size: -; J gene: TRBJ2-1; V gene: TRBV25-1; CDR3 DNA: TGTGCCAGCAGTGAGGGTAGGCGCGGGAGGTTCAACAATGAGCAGTTCTTC; CDR3 protein: CASSEGRRGRFNNEQFF